The source of this T cell receptor (beta chain) is a study of CD4 T cells in relation to SARS-CoV-2 and coronaviruses. Study overall: Of the patients, roughly eight were male, 4 female, two Hispanic.

This CDR3 spans 14 amino acids. The germline V gene encodes CDR1 SGHVS and CDR2 FQNEAQ. Trimming took off 1 base at V and 4 bases at J, with 11 bases between the two ends. Sequenced by immunoSEQ multiplex PCR; TCRdb stores in-frame clones only, minus some. Altogether tens of thousands of clones are present, under 95% being singletons, with the ten largest covering around 0.4%. The specimen sequenced was naive CD4+ T cells from PBMCs. Subset here: naive CD4+ T cells isolated by negative enrichment. The genes are TRBV7-8 and TRBJ2-7, with D perhaps matching TRBD2 (6 bases). The TCR was taken from an adult with COVID-19. Here the CDR3 DNA reads TGTGCCAGCAGCTTAGGGAGGGCCGGGTACGAGCAGTACTTC. Translation: CASSLGRAGYEQYF.